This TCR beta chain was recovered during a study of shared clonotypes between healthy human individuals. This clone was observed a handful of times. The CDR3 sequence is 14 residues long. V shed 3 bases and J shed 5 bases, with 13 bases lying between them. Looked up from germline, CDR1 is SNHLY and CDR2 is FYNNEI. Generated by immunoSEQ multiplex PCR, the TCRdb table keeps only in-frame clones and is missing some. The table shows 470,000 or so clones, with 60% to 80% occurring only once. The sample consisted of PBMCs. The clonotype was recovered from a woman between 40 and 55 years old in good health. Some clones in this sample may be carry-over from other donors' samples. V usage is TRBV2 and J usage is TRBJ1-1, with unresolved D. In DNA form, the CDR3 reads TGTGCCAGCAGTGACAGGAGTTCGGAGACTGAAGCTTTCTTT. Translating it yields CASSDRSSETEAFF.